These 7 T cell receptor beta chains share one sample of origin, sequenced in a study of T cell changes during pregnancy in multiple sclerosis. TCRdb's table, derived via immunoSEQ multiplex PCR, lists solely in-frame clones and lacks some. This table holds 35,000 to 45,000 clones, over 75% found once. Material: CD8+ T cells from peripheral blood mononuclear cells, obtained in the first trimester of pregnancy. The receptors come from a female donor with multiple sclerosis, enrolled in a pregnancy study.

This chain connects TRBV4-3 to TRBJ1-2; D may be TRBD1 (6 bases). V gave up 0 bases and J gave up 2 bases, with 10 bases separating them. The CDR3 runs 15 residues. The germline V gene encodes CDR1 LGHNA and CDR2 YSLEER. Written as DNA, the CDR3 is TGCGCCAGCAGCCAAGACCGGACAGCAAACTATGGCTACACCTTC. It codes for CASSQDRTANYGYTF.

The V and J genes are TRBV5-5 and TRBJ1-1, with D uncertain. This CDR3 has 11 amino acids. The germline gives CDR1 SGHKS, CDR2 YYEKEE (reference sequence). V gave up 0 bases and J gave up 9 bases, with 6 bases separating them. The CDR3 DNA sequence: TGTGCCAGCAGCTTGGGGGAGAAAGCTTTCTTT. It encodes CASSLGEKAFF.

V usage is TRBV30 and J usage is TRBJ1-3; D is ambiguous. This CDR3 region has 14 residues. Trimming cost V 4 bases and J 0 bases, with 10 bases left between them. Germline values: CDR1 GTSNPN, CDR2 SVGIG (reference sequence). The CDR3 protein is CAWTSVSSGNTIYF. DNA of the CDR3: TGTGCCTGGACATCAGTCAGCTCTGGAAACACCATATATTTT.

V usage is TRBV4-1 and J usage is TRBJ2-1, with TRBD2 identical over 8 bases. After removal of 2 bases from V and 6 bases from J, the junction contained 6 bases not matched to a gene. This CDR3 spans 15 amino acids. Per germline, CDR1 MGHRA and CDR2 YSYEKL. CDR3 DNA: TGCGCCAGCAGCCAATCAATAGCGGGGTCCAATGAGCAGTTCTTC. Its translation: CASSQSIAGSNEQFF.

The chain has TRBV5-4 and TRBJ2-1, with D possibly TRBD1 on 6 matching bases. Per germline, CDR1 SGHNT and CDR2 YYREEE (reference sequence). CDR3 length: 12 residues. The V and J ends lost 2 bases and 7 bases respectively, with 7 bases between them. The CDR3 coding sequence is TGTGCCAGCAGCTTAACAGGGAATGAGCAGTTCTTC. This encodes CASSLTGNEQFF.

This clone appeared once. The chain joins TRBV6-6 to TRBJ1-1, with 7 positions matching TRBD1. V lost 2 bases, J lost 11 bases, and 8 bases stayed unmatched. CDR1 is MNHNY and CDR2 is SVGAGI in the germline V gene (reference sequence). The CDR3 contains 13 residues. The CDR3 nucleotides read TGTGCCAGCAGTTACGACACAGGGGCGGGGGCTTTCTTT. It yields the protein CASSYDTGAGAFF.

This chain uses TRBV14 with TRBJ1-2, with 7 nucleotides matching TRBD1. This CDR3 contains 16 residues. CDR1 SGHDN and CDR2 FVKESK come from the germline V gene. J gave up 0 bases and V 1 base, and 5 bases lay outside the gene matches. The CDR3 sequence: CASSQVRTGSNYGYTF. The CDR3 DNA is TGTGCCAGCAGCCAAGTTAGGACAGGCTCTAACTATGGCTACACCTTC.